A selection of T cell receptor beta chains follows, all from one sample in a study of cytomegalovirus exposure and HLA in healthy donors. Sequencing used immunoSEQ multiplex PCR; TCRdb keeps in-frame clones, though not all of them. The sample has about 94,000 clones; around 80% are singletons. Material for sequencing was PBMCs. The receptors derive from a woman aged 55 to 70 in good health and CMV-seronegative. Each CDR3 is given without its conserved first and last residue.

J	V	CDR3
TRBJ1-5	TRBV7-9	ASSLGHSNQPQH
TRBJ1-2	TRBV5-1	ASTRTDQTYGYT
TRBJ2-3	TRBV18	ASSPPHLGTDTQY
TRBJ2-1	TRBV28	ASSLYGGNEQF
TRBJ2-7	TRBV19	ASSDLGEFYEQY
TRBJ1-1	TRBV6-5	ASSYGQGDTEAF
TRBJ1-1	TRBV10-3	ATMDRTNTEAF
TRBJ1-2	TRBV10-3	AISDGGARGYT
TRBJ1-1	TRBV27	ASSLNSNTEAF
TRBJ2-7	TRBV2	ASSDEGLAGGDYEQY
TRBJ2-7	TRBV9	ASSVDGLASNEQY
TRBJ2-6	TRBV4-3	ASSEGSGANVLT
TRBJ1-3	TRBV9	ASSVGAGGDLPGNTIY
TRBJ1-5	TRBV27	ASSPYRDNQPQH
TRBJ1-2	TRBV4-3	ASSPAASNYGYT
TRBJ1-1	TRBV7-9	ASSSNVNTEAF
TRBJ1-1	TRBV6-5	ASNGGTEAF
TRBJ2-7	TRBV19	ASSGPRNGEQY
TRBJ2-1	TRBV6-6	ASSYRMEGSEQF
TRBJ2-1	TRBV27	ATESSQAGSYEQF
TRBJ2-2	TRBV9	ASEAANTGELF
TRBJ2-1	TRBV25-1	ASSEAGSVNEQF
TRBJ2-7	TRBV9	ASSSGGGALGYEQY